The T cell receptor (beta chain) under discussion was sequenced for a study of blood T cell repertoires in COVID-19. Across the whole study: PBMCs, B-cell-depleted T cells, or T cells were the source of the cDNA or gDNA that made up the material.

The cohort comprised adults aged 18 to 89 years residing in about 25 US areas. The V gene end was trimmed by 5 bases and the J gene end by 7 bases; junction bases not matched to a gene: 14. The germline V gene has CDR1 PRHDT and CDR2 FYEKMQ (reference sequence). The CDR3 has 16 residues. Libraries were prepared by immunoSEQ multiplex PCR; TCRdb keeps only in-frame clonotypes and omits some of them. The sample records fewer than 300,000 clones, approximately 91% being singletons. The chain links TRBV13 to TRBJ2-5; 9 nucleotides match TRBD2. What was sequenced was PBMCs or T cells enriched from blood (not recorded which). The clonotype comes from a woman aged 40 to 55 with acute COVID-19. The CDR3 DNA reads TGTGCCAGCAGCCTTTACGGGACTAGCCTCGATGGGACCCAGTACTTC. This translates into CASSLYGTSLDGTQYF.